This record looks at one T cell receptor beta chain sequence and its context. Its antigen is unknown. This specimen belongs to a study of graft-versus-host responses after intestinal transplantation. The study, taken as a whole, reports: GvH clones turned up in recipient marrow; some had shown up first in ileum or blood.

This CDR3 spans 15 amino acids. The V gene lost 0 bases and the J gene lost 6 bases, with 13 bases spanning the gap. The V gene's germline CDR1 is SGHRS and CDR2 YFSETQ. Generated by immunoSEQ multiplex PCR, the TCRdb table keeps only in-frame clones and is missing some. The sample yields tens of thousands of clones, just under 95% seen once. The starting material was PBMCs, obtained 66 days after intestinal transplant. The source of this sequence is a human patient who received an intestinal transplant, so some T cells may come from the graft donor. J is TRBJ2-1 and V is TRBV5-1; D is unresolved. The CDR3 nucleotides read TGCGCCAGCAGCTTGGTCACACACGGTAGCAATGAGCAGTTCTTC. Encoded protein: CASSLVTHGSNEQFF.